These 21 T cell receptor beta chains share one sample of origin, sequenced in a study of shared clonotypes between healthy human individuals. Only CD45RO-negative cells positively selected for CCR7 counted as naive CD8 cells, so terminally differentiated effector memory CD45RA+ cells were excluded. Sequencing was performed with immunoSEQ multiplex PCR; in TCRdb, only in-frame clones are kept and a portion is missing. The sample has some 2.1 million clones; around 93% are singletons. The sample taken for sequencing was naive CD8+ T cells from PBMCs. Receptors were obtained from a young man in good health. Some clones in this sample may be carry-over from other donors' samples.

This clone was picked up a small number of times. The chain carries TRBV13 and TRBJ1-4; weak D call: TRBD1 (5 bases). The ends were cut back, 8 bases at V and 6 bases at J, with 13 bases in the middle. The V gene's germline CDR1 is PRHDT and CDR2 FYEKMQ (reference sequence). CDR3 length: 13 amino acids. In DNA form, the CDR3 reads TGTGCCAGCCAATTGGCGGGGGATGAAAAACTGTTTTTT. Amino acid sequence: CASQLAGDEKLFF.

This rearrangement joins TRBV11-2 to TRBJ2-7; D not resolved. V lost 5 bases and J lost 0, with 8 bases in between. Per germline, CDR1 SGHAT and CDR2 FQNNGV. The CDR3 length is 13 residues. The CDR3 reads CASSPSRSYEQYF. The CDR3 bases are TGTGCCAGCAGCCCCTCGCGCTCCTACGAGCAGTACTTC. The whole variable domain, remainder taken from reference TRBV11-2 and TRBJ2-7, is EAGVAQSPRYKIIEKRQSVAFWCNPISGHATLYWYQQILGQGPKLLIQFQNNGVVDDSQLPKDRFSAERLKGVDSTLKIQPAKLEDSAVYLCASSPSRSYEQYFGPGTRLTVT.

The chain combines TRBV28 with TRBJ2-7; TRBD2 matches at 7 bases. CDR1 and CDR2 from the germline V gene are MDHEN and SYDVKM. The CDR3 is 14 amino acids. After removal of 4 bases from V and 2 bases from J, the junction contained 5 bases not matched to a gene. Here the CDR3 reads CASSYAGRAYEQYF. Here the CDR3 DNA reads TGTGCCAGCAGTTATGCAGGGAGGGCCTACGAGCAGTACTTC.

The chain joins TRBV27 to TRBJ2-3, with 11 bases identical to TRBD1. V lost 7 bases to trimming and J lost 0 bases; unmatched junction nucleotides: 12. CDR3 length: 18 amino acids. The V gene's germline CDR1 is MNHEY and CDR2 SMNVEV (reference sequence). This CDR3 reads CASTPGTGGLSSTDTQYF. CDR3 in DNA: TGTGCCAGCACCCCAGGGACAGGGGGTCTATCTAGCACAGATACGCAGTATTTT.

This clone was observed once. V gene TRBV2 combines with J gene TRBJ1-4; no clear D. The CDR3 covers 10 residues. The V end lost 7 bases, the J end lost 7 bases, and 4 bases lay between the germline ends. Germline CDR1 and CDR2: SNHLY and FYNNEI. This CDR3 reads CASIGEKLFF. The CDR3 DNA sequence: TGTGCCAGCATAGGTGAAAAACTGTTTTTT. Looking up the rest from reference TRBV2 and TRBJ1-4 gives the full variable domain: EPEVTQTPSHQVTQMGQEVILRCVPISNHLYFYWYRQILGQKVEFLVSFYNNEISEKSEIFDDQFSVERPDGSNFTLKIRSTKLEDSAMYFCASIGEKLFFGSGTQLSVL.

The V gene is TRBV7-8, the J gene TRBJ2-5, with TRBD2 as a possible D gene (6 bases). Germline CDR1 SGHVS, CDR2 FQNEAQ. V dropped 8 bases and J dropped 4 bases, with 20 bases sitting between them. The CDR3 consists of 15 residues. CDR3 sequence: CASFIGVGSGETQYF. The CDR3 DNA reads TGTGCCAGCTTCATAGGGGTCGGGAGTGGAGAGACCCAGTACTTC.

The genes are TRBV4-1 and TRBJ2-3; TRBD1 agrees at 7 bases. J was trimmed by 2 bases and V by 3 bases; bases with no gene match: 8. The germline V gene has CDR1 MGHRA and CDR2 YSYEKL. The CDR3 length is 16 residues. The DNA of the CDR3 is TGCGCCAGCAGCCAGCTCAACAGGGGACACACAGATACGCAGTATTTT. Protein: CASSQLNRGHTDTQYF.

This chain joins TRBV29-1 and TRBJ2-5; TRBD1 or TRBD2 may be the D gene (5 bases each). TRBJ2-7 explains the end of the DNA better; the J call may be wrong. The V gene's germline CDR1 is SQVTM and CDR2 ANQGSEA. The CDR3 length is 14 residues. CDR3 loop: CSVDWGTMPYEQYF. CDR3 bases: TGCAGCGTTGACTGGGGGACCATGCCCTACGAGCAGTACTTC.

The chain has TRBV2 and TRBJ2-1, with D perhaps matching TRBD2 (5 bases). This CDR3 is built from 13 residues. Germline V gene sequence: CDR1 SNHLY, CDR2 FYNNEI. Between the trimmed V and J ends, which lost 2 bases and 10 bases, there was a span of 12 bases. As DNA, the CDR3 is TGTGCCAGCAGTGAACGGCTGGACTCCGAGCAGTTCTTC. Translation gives CASSERLDSEQFF.

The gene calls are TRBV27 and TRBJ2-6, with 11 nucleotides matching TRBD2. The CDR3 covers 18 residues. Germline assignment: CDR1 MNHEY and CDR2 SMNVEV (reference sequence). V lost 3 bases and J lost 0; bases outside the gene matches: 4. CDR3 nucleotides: TGTGCCAGCAGTTTGACTAGCGGGACCCCCTCTGGGGCCAACGTCCTGACTTTC. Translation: CASSLTSGTPSGANVLTF.

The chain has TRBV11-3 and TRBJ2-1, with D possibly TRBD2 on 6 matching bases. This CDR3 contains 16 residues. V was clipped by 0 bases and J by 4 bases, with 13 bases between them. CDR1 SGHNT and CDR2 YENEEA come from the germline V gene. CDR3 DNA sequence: TGTGCCAGCAGCTTAGATTGGCGACTAGGGTACAATGAGCAGTTCTTC. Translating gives CASSLDWRLGYNEQFF.

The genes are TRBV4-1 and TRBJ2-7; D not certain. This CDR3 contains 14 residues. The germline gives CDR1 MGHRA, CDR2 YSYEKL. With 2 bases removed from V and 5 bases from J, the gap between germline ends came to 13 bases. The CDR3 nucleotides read TGCGCCAGCAGCCAACCCTTGACCGGGCACGAGCAGTACTTC. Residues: CASSQPLTGHEQYF.

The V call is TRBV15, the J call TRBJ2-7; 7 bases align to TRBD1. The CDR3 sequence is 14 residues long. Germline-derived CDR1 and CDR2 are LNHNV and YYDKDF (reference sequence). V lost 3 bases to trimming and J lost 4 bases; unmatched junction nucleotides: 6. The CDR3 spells CATSSSGTEYEQYF. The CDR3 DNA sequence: TGTGCCACCAGCAGTTCCGGGACAGAATACGAGCAGTACTTC.

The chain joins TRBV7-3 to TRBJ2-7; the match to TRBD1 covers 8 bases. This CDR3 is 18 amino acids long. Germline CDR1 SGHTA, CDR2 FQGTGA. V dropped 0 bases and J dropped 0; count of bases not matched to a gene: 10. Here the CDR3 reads CASSLTLKDRADSYEQYF. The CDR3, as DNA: TGTGCCAGCAGCTTAACGTTAAAGGACAGGGCGGACTCCTACGAGCAGTACTTC.

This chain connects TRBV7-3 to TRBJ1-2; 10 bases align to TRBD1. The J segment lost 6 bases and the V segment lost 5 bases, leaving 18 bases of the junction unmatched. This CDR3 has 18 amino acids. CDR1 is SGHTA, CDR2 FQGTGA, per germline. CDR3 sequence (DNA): TGTGCCAGCAGCCCATACGACAGGGGGCGCGGGCCAGGGGATGGCTACACCTTC. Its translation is CASSPYDRGRGPGDGYTF.

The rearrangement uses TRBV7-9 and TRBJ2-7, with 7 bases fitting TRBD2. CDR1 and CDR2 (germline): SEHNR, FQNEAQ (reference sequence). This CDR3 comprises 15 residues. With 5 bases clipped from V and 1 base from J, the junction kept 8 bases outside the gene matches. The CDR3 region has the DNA TGTGCCAGCAGCAGCGGGACGGAGGGGTCCTACGAGCAGTACTTC. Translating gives CASSSGTEGSYEQYF.

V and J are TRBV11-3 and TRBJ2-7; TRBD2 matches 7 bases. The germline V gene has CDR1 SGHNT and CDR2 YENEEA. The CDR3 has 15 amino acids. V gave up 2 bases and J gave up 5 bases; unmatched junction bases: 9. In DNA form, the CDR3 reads TGTGCCAGCAGCTTATTAGGCGGGAGCAAAAACGAGCAGTACTTC. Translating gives CASSLLGGSKNEQYF.

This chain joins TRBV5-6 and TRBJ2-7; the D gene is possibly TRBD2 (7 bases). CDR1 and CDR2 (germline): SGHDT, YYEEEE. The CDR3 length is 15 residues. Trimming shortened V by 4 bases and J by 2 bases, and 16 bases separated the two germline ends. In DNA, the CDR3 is TGTGCCAGCAGCGCGGGGGACAAATCCCCCTACGAGCAGTACTTC. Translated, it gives CASSAGDKSPYEQYF.

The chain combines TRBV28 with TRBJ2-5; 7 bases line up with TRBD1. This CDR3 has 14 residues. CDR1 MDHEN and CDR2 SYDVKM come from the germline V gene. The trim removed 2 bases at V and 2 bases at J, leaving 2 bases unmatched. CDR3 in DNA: TGTGCCAGCAGTTTAAGGGGGCGGCAAGAGACCCAGTACTTC. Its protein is CASSLRGRQETQYF.

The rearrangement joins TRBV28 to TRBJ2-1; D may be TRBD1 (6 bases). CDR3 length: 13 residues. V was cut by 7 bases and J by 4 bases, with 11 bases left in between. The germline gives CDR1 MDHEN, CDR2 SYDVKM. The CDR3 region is CASTRQAYNEQFF. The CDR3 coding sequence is TGTGCCAGCACCCGACAGGCATACAATGAGCAGTTCTTC.

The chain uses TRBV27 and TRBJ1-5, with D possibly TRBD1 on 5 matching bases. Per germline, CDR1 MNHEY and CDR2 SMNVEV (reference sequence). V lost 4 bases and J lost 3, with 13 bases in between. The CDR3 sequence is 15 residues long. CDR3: CASSSDGTLNQPQHF. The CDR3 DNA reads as TGTGCCAGCAGTTCTGACGGGACGCTCAATCAGCCCCAGCATTTT.